The 11 T cell receptor beta chains presented below share a single source sample, sequenced in a study of T cells in Graves' hyperthyroidism and ophthalmopathy. Amplification of TCR beta CDR3 regions used RNA as the template. A set of HTBI primers served as the primers for a first-round RT-PCR of the TCR CDR3. TCRdb passed the multiplex PCR reads through MiXCR, listing each CDR3 protein once. The table shows about 330,000 distinct CDR3 sequences, with roughly an eighth occurring only once. Specimen: blood. These receptors all stem from a woman between 40 and 55 years old with Graves' ophthalmopathy.

This clonotype was detected ten times or more. The V gene is TRBV7-2, the J gene TRBJ2-7, with 14 bases matching TRBD2. Trimming removed 3 bases from V and 0 bases from J; junction bases left unmatched: 4. This CDR3 contains 17 residues. The germline V gene encodes CDR1 SGHTA and CDR2 FQGNSA. The CDR3, as DNA: TGTGCCAGCAGCTTCCGACTAGCGGGAGGGAGCTCCTACGAGCAGTACTTC. It translates to CASSFRLAGGSSYEQYF. Drawing the rest from reference TRBV7-2 and TRBJ2-7, the complete variable domain is GAGVSQSPSNKVTEKGKDVELRCDPISGHTALYWYRQSLGQGLEFLIYFQGNSAPDKSGLPSDRFSAERTGGSVSTLTIQRTQQEDSAVYLCASSFRLAGGSSYEQYFGPGTRLTVT.

This chain uses TRBV4-1 with TRBJ1-6, with D unresolved. Germline V gene lookup returns CDR1 MGHRA and CDR2 YSYEKL. The length of the CDR3 is 16 residues. V lost 2 bases and J 7 bases, leaving 15 bases between the germline ends. The DNA of the CDR3 is TGCGCCAGCAGCCAACAACCGGGTCAAAGGAATTCACCCCTCCACTTT. Its protein is CASSQQPGQRNSPLHF.

In its sample, this clonotype was seen once. V usage is TRBV10-3 and J usage is TRBJ2-7; possibly TRBD1 for D (6 bases). The CDR3 spans 11 residues. Germline CDR1 and CDR2: ENHRY and SYGVKD. Trimming pared 8 bases from V and 3 bases from J, leaving 8 bases between. The CDR3 is CAIGQLYEQYV. CDR3 sequence (DNA): TGTGCCATCGGACAGCTCTACGAGCAGTACGTC.

This clonotype was seen at least ten times. J is TRBJ2-1 and V is TRBV20-1, with 11 bases matching TRBD2. The junction had 7 bases not matched to a gene; V was cut back by 4 bases and J by 5 bases. The CDR3 is made up of 15 amino acids. CDR1 and CDR2 (germline): DFQATT, SNEGSKA (reference sequence). This CDR3 reads CSATPLAGDHNEQFF. DNA for the CDR3: TGCAGTGCTACCCCACTAGCGGGGGACCACAATGAGCAGTTCTTC.

This sequence joins TRBV11-2 and TRBJ1-5; TRBD1 is a possible D gene (6 bases). With 4 bases removed from V and 4 bases from J, the gap between germline ends came to 14 bases. This CDR3 comprises 15 residues. Germline CDR1 SGHAT, CDR2 FQNNGV. CDR3 residues: CASSSEGGVNQPQHF. Written as DNA, the CDR3 is TGTGCCAGCAGCTCAGAGGGGGGTGTAAATCAGCCCCAGCATTTT.

This clonotype was seen ten or more times. This chain links TRBV28 with TRBJ2-7, with 7 bases that match TRBD2. V lost 5 bases, J lost 6 bases, and 13 bases stayed unmatched. The germline CDR1 and CDR2 sequences are MDHEN and SYDVKM. CDR3 size: 15 residues. This chain's CDR3 is CASSPDQRAGSEQYF. CDR3 nucleotides: TGTGCCAGCAGTCCAGATCAACGAGCGGGAAGCGAGCAGTACTTC.

This clonotype was seen repeatedly, ten times or more. This rearrangement joins TRBV2 to TRBJ2-3; 9 bases match TRBD2. The CDR3 is 16 residues long. Germline-derived CDR1 and CDR2 are SNHLY and FYNNEI. V shed 6 bases and J 2 bases; nucleotides not matched to a gene: 9. CDR3 DNA sequence: TGTGCCAGCAGAAAGGAGCGGGGGGCCACCACAGATACGCAGTATTTT. This encodes CASRKERGATTDTQYF.

The sample holds many counts of this clonotype. The chain carries TRBV7-6 and TRBJ1-1, with 7 positions matching TRBD1. The CDR3 is 15 amino acids. V shed 5 bases, J shed 6 bases, and the junction held 12 bases outside the gene matches. The germline CDR1 and CDR2 sequences are SGHVS and FNYEAQ. The CDR3: CASSDRDGARAEAFF. CDR3 coding DNA: TGTGCCAGCAGCGACAGGGACGGGGCTCGGGCTGAAGCTTTCTTT.

The table lists this clonotype with many counts. V and J are TRBV6-1 and TRBJ2-7; D unclear. With 3 bases removed from V and 2 bases from J, the gap between germline ends came to 8 bases. This CDR3 is built from 13 residues. The V gene's germline CDR1 is MNHNS and CDR2 SASEGT. In DNA, the CDR3 is TGTGCCAGCAGTGATCTCCCAACCTACGAGCAGTACTTC. Encoded protein: CASSDLPTYEQYF.

This clonotype was observed many times. The rearrangement joins TRBV19 to TRBJ2-7; D is possibly TRBD1 or TRBD2 (5 bases each). V was pared by 4 bases and J by 4 bases, with 20 bases between. Germline values: CDR1 LNHDA, CDR2 SQIVND (reference sequence). The CDR3 covers 16 residues. CDR3 DNA sequence: TGTGCCAGTAGTACCCTAAAGGTCTCCGGGGCTTACGAGCAGTACTTC. Its protein product is CASSTLKVSGAYEQYF.

This chain uses TRBV5-5 with TRBJ2-1; TRBD2 matches at 10 bases. The V gene end was trimmed by 1 base and the J gene end by 3 bases; junction bases not matched to a gene: 1. The CDR3 length is 15 residues. The V gene's germline CDR1 is SGHKS and CDR2 YYEKEE (reference sequence). DNA for the CDR3: TGTGCCAGCAGCTTGTCTAGCGGGGGCTACAATGAGCAGTTCTTC. Protein sequence: CASSLSSGGYNEQFF.